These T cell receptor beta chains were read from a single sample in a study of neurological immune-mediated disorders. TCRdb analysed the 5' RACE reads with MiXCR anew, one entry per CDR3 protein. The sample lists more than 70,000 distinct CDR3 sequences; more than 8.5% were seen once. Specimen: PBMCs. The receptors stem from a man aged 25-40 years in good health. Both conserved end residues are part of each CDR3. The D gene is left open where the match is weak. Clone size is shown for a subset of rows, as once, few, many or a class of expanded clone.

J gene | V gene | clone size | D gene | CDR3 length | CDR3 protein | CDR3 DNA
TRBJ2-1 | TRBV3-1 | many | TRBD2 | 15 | CASSQSREGTDEQFF | TGTGCCAGCAGCCAAAGCCGGGAGGGTACGGATGAGCAGTTCTTC
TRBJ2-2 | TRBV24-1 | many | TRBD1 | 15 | CATSDWTGDTGELFF | TGTGCCACCAGTGACTGGACAGGGGACACCGGGGAGCTGTTTTTT
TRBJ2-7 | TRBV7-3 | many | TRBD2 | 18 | CAVTSSGLAGGPYYEQYF | TGTGCCGTAACGTCCTCGGGACTAGCGGGAGGGCCATACTACGAGCAGTACTTC
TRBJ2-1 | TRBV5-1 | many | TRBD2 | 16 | CASSSGRREGGNEQFF | TGCGCCAGCAGCTCGGGCCGGCGGGAGGGGGGCAATGAGCAGTTCTTC
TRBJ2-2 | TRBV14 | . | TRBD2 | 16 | CASSQDLAGGAWELFF | TGTGCCAGCAGCCAAGATCTAGCGGGAGGTGCCTGGGAGCTGTTTTTT
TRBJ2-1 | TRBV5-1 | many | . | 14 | CASSATGPYNEQFF | TGCGCCAGCAGCGCTACAGGACCCTACAATGAGCAGTTCTTC
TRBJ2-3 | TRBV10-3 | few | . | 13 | CAIREVKAGTQYF | TGTGCCATCAGGGAGGTGAAGGCTGGTACGCAGTATTTT
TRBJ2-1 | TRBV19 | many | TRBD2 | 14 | CASQSGTSYNEQFF | TGTGCCAGTCAAAGCGGGACCTCCTACAATGAGCAGTTCTTC
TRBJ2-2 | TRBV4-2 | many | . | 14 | CASSQDLSYGELFF | TGTGCCAGCAGCCAAGATCTAAGCTACGGGGAGCTGTTTTTT
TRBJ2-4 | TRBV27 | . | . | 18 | CASGRPGWEDLAKNIQYF | TGTGCCAGCGGTCGGCCAGGGTGGGAAGATTTAGCCAAAAACATTCAGTACTTC
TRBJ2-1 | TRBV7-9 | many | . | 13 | CASSLAQVSEQFF | TGTGCCAGCAGCTTAGCGCAGGTGTCTGAGCAGTTCTTC
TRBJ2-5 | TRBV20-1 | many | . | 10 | CSARDSTQYF | TGCAGTGCTAGAGATTCGACCCAGTACTTC
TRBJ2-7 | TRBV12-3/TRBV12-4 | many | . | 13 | CASTHGYAYEQYF | TGTGCCAGCACCCACGGGTACGCCTACGAGCAGTACTTC
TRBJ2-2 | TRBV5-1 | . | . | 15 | CASSVGRGETGELFF | TGCGCCAGCAGCGTCGGCAGGGGAGAAACCGGGGAGCTGTTTTTT
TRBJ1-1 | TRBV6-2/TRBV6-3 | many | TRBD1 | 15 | CASSLGQGAYTEAFF | TGTGCCAGCAGTTTGGGACAGGGGGCTTACACTGAAGCTTTCTTT
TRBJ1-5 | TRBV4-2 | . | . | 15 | CSSSQDGQAGQPQHF | TGTTCCAGCAGCCAAGACGGCCAGGCTGGGCAGCCCCAGCATTTT
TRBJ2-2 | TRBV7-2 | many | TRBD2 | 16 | CASSNFLAVNTGELFF | TGTGCCAGCAGCAATTTTCTAGCGGTGAACACCGGGGAGCTGTTTTTT
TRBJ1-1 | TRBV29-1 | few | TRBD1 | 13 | CSVVRQGNTEAFF | TGCAGCGTGGTAAGACAGGGGAACACTGAAGCTTTCTTT
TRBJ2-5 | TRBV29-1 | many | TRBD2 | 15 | CSVQTLAGDTGTQYF | TGCAGCGTACAAACACTAGCGGGAGATACTGGGACCCAGTACTTC
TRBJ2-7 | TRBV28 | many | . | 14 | CASSLDVTSYEQYF | TGTGCCAGCAGTTTAGATGTCACCTCCTACGAGCAGTACTTC
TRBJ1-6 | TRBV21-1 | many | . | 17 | CASSKWTGSPDNSPLHF | TGTGCCAGCAGCAAATGGACAGGGAGTCCCGATAATTCACCCCTCCACTTT
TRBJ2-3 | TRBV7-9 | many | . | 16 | CASSSGRQAVTDTQYF | TGTGCCAGCAGCTCCGGCCGACAGGCCGTCACAGATACGCAGTATTTT
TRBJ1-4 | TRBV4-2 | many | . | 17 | CASSQAGLSGANEKLFF | TGTGCCAGCAGCCAAGCCGGACTCTCGGGGGCTAATGAAAAACTGTTTTTT
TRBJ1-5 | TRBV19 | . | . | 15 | CASSMGDGHNQPQHF | TGTGCCAGTAGTATGGGGGACGGACACAATCAGCCCCAGCATTTT
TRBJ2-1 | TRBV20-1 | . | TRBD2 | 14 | CSAISGRGDNEQFF | TGCAGTGCTATTAGCGGGAGAGGCGACAATGAGCAGTTCTTC
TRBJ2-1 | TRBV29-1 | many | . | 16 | CSVEALPPLRVNEQFF | TGCAGCGTTGAAGCGCTACCCCCTCTAAGGGTCAATGAGCAGTTCTTC
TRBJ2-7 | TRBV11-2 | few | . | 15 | CASSQLTGPSYEQYF | TGTGCCAGCAGCCAGCTAACGGGTCCCTCCTACGAGCAGTACTTC
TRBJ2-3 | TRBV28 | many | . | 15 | CASRGAGESTDTQYF | TGTGCCAGCAGAGGAGCAGGGGAGAGCACAGATACGCAGTATTTT
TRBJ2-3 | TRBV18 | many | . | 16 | CASSPPKSGRTDTQYF | TGTGCCAGCTCACCACCGAAATCAGGGAGGACAGATACGCAGTATTTT
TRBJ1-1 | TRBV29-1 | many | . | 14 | CSAGYGTMNTEAFF | TGCAGCGCCGGTTATGGGACAATGAACACTGAAGCTTTCTTT
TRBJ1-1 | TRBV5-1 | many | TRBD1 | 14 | CASSSRGLDTEAFF | TGCGCCAGCAGCTCCAGGGGGTTGGACACTGAAGCTTTCTTT
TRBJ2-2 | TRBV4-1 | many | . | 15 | CASSQDPGPTGELFF | TGCGCCAGCAGCCAAGACCCTGGGCCCACCGGGGAGCTGTTTTTT
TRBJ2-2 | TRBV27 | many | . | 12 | CASKRGTGELFF | TGTGCCAGTAAAAGGGGAACCGGGGAGCTGTTTTTT
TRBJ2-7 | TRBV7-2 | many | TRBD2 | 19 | CASSQPGTSGDSRSYEQYF | TGTGCCAGCAGCCAACCCGGGACTAGCGGAGATTCGAGGAGTTACGAGCAGTACTTC
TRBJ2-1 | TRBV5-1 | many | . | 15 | CASIPGPDSYNEQFF | TGCGCCAGCATACCGGGCCCTGACTCCTACAATGAGCAGTTCTTC
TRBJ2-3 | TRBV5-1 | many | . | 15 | CASSLTGGGIDTQYF | TGCGCCAGCAGCCTGACCGGGGGCGGAATAGATACGCAGTATTTT
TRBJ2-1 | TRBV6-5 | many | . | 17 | CASSSGGRRGSYNEQFF | TGTGCCAGCAGTTCCGGGGGCCGCAGGGGATCCTACAATGAGCAGTTCTTC